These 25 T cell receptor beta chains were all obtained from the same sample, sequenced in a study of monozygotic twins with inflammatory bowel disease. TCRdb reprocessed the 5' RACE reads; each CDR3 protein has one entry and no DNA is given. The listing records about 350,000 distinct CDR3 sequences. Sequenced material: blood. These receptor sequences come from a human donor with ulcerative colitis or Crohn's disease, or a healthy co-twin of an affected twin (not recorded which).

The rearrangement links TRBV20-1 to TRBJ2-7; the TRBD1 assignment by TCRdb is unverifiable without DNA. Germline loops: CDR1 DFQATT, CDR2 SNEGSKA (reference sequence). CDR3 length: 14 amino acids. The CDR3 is CSARDIQGRDEQYF.

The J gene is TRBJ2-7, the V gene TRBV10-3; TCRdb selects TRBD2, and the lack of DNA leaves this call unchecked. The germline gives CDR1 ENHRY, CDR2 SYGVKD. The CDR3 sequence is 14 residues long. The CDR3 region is CAISQGLASAEQYF.

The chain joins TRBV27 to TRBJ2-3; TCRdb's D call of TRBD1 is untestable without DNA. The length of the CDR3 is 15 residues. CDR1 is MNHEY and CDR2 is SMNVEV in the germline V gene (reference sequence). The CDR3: CASSWQDGGPDTQYF.

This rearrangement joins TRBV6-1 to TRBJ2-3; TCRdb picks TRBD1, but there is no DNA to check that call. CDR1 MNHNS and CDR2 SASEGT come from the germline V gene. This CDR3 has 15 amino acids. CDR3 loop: CASRRKRGGTDTQYF.

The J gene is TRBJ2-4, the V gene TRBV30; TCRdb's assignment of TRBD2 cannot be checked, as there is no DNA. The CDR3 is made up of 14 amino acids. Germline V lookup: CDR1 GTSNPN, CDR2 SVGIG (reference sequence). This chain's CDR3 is CAWSVDGGSGIQYF.

CDR3 region: CASSLRKGANYGYTF. V is TRBV12-3 or TRBV12-4 and J is TRBJ1-2; no DNA is available, so the TRBD1 call from TCRdb remains unchecked. The CDR3 spans 15 residues.

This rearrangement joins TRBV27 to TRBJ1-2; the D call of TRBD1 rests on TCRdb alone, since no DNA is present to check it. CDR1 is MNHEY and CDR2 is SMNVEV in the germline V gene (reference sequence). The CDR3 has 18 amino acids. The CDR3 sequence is CASGYPPGQVGWHYGYTF.

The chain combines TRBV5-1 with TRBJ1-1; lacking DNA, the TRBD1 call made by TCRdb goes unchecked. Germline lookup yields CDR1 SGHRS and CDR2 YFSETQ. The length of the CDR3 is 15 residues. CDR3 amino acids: CASSFRGRLDTEAFF.

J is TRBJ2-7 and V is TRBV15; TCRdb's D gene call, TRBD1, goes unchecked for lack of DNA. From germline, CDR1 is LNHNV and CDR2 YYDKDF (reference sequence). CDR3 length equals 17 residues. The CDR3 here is CATSRDNGGTAAYEQYF.

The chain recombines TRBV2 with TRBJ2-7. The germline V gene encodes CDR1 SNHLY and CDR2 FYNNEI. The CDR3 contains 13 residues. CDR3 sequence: CASRGGGSYEQYF.

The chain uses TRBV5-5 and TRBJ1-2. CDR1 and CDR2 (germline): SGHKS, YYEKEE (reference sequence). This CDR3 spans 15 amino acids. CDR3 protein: CASSLAPTANYGYTF.

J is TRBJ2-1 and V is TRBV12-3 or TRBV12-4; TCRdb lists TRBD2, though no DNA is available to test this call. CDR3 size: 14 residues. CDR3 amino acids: CASSFGDLFLEQFF.

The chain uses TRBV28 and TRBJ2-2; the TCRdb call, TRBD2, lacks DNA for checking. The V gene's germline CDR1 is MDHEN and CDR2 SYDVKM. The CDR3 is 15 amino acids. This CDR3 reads CASSLPGTKYGELFF.

The CDR3 protein is CASSPGRRGETQYF. The rearrangement uses TRBV7-2 and TRBJ2-5; TCRdb picks TRBD1, but there is no DNA to check that call. This CDR3 has 14 amino acids. CDR1 is SGHTA, CDR2 FQGNSA, per germline.

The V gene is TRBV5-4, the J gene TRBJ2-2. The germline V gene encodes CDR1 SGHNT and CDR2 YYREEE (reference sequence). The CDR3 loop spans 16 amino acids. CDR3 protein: CASSSGPSFRTGELFF.

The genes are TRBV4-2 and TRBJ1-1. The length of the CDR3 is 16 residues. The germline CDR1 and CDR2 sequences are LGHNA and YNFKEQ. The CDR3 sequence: CASSQEAWAAYVEAFF.

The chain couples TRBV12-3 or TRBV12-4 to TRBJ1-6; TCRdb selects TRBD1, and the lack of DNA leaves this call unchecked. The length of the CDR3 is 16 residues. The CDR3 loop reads CASSSREGGRNSPLHF.

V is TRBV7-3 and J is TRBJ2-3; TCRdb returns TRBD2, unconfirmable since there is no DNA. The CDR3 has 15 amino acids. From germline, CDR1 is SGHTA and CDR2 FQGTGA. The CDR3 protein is CASSSTSGVTDTQYF.

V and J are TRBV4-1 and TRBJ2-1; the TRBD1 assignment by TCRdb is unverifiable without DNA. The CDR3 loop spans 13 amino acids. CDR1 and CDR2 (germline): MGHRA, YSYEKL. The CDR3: CASSQAPGVRGFF.

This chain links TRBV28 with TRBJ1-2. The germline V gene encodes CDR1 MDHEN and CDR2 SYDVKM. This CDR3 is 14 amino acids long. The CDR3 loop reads CASTLPGPRSGYTF.

The CDR3 sequence is CASSLYRAANTGELFF. The chain employs TRBV28 and TRBJ2-2; no DNA is available, so the TRBD1 call from TCRdb remains unchecked. The length of the CDR3 is 16 residues. Looked up from germline, CDR1 is MDHEN and CDR2 is SYDVKM.

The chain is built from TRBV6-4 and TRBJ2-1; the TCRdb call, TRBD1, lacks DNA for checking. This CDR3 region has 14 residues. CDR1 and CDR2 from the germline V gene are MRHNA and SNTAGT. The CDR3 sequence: CASSPGQGGDEQFF.

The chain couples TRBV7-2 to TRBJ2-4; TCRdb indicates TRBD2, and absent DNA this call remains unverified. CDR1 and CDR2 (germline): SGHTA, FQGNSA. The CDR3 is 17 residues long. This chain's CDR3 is CASRNEASGVAKNIQYF.

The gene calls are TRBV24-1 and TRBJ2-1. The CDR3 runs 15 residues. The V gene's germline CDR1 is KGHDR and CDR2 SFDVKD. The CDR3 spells CATSDSGGSYNEQFF.

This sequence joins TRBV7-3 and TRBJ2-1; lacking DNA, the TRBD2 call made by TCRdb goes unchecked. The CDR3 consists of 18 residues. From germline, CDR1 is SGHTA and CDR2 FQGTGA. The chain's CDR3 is CASSFKGGSSGSGYEQFF.